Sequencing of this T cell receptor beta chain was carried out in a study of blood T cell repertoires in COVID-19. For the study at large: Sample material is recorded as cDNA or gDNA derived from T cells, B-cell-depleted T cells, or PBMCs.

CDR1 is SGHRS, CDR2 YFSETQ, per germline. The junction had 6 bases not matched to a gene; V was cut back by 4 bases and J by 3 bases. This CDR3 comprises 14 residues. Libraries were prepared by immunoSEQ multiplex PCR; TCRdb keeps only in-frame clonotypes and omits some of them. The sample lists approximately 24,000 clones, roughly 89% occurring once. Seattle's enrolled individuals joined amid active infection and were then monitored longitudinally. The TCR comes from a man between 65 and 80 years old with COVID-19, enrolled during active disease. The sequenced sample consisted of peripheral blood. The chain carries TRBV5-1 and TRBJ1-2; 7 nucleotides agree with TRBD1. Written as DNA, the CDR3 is TGCGCCAGCAGCCCACCGGGACAGTACTATGGCTACACCTTC. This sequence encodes CASSPPGQYYGYTF.